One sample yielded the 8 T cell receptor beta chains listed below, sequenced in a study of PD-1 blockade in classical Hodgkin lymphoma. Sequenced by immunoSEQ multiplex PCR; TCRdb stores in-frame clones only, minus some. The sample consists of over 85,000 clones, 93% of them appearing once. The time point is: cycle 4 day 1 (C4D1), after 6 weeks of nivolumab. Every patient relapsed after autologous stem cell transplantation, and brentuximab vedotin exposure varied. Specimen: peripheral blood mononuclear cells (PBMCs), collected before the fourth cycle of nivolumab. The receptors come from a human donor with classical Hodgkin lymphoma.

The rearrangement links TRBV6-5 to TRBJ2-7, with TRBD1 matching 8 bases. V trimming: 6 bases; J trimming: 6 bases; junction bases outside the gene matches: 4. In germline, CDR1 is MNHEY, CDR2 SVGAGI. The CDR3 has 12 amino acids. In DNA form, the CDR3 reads TGTGCCAGCAGACGGACAGGGTCCGAGCAGTACTTC. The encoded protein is CASRRTGSEQYF.

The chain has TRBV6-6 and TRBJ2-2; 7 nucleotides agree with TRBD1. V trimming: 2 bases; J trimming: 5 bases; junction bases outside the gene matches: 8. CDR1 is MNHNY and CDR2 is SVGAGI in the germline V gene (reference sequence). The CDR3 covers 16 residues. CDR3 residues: CASSYTQGRGTGELFF. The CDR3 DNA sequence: TGTGCCAGCAGTTACACACAGGGGCGTGGGACCGGGGAGCTGTTTTTT.

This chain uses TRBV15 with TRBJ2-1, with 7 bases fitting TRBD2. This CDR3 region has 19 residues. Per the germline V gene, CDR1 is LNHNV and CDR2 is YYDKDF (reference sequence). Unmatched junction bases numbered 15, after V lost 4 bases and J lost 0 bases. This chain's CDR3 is CATSKVGSGFLSSYNEQFF. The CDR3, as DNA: TGTGCCACCAGCAAGGTTGGTAGCGGGTTTCTCAGCTCCTACAATGAGCAGTTCTTC.

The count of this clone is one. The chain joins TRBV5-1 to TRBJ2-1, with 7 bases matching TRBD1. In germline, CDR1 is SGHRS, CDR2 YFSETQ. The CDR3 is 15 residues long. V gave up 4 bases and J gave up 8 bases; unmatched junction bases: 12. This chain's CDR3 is CASSATGWAHDEQFF. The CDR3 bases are TGCGCCAGCAGCGCGACAGGGTGGGCCCATGATGAGCAGTTCTTC.

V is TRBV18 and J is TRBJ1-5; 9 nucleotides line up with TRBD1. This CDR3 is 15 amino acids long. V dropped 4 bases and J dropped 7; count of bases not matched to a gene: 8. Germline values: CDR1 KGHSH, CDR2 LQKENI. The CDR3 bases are TGTGCCAGCTCACGAATCCCCGACAGGGGGCAGCCCCAGCATTTT. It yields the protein CASSRIPDRGQPQHF.

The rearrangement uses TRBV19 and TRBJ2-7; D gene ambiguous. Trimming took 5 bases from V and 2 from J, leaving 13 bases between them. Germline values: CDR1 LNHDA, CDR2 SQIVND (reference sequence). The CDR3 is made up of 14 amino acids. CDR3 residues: CASSLLGAAYEQYF. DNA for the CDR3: TGTGCCAGTAGTCTGTTGGGCGCGGCCTACGAGCAGTACTTC.

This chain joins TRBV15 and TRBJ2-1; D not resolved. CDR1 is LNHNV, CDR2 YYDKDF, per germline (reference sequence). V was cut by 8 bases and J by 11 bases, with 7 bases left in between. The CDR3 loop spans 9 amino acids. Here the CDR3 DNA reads TGTGCCACCCCAGAGAAGCAGTTCTTC. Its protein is CATPEKQFF. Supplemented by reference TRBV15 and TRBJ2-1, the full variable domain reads DAMVIQNPRYQVTQFGKPVTLSCSQTLNHNVMYWYQQKSSQAPKLLFHYYDKDFNNEADTPDNFQSRRPNTSFCFLDIRSPGLGDTAMYLCATPEKQFFGPGTRLTVL.

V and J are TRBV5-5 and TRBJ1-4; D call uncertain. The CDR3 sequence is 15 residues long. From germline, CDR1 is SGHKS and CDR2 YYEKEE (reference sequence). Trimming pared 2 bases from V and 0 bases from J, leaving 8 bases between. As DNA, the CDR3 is TGTGCCAGCAGCTTTCTCCAAACAACTAATGAAAAACTGTTTTTT. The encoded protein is CASSFLQTTNEKLFF.